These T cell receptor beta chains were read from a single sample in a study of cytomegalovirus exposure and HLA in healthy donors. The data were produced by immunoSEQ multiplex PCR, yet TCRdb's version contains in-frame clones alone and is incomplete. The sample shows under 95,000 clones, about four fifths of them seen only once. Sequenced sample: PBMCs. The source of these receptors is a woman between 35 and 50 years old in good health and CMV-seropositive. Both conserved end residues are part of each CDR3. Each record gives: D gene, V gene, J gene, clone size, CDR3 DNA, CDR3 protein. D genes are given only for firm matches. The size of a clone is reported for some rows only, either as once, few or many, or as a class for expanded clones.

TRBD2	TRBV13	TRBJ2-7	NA	TGTGCCAGCATCGGCGCGGGAGACAACGAGCAGTACTTC	CASIGAGDNEQYF
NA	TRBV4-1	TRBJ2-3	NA	TGCGCCAGCAGCCACCTCGGTCATCGGGGTAGCACAGATACGCAGTATTTT	CASSHLGHRGSTDTQYF
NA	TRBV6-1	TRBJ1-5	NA	TGTGCCAGCAGTGAAGCATGGAATCCTAGCAATCAGCCCCGGCATTTT	CASSEAWNPSNQPRHF
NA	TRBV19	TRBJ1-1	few	TGTGCCAGTAAACCCGTTCTTGCGACTAACACTGAAGCTTTCTTT	CASKPVLATNTEAFF
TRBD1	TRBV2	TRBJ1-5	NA	TGTGCCAGCAGTGAAAAGGGTAGGGGGCTTGGTCAGCCCCAGCATTTT	CASSEKGRGLGQPQHF
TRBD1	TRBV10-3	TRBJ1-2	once	TGTGCCATCAGTGTTTACAGGGGAGATGGCTACACCTTC	CAISVYRGDGYTF
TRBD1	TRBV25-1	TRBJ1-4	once	TGTGCCAGCAGTGAGTACAGGGGGGGTGAGGAAAAACTGTTTTTT	CASSEYRGGEEKLFF
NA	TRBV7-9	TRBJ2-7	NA	TGTGCCAGCAGCTCGGCCTACGAGCAGTACTTC	CASSSAYEQYF
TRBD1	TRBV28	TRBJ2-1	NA	TGTGCCAGCATTCATTCGGGGTTCTTGGGACAGGGAGTCTACAATGAGCAGTTCTTC	CASIHSGFLGQGVYNEQFF
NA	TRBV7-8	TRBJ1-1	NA	TGTGCCAGCAGCTTCGACAGAGCGAACACTGAAGCTTTCTTT	CASSFDRANTEAFF
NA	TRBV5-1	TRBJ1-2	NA	TGCGCCAGCAGCCAACGCTCAGGGTTCGGCTACACCTTC	CASSQRSGFGYTF
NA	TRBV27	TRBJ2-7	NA	TGTGCCAGCAGTTTGAAGGGACAACCCTACGAGCAGTACTTC	CASSLKGQPYEQYF
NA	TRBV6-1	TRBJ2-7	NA	TGTGCCAGCAGTGAAGGGGGGCCCTCCTACGAGCAGTACTTC	CASSEGGPSYEQYF
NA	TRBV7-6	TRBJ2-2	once	TGTGCCAGCCAAACCGGGACATTGAACACCGGGGAGCTGTTTTTT	CASQTGTLNTGELFF
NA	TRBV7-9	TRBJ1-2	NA	TGTGCCAGCAGCCCAGGCGGGGGTCTTAACTATGGCTACACCTTC	CASSPGGGLNYGYTF
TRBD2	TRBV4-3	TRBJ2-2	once	TGCGCCAGCAGCCGTACTTTTGGGACTAGTACCGGGGAGCTGTTTTTT	CASSRTFGTSTGELFF
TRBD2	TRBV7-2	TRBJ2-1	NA	TGTGCCAGCAGCTTAGGGACTAGCGGGCTGGAGCAGTTCTTC	CASSLGTSGLEQFF
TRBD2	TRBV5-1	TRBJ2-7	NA	TGCGCCAGCAGCTTGGTAGCGGGGGCTCCCTACGAGCAGTACTTC	CASSLVAGAPYEQYF
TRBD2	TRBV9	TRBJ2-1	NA	TGTGCCAGCAGCGTCCGGCTAGCGGGAGACAATGAGCAGTTCTTC	CASSVRLAGDNEQFF
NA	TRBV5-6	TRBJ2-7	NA	TGTGCCAGCAGCCCGGCAGGGCCTCTCTCCTACGAGCAGTACTTC	CASSPAGPLSYEQYF
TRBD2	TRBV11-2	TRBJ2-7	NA	TGTGCCAGCAGCGACCCTAGCGGGGGGCGCTCCTACGAGCAGTACTTC	CASSDPSGGRSYEQYF
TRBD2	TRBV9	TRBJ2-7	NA	TGTGCCAGCAGCGGTAGCGGGGACTCCTACGAGCAGTACTTC	CASSGSGDSYEQYF
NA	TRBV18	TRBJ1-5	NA	TGTGCCAGCTCACCAAGTTGGCAGAGCGATCAGCCCCAGCATTTT	CASSPSWQSDQPQHF
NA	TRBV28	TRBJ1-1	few	TGTGCCAGCTTGGCGGGGTGGGCGACTGAAGCTTTCTTT	CASLAGWATEAFF
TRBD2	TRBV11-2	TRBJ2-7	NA	TGTGCCAGCAGCCTAATGGGACTAGCGGGAGACCACGAGCAGTACTTC	CASSLMGLAGDHEQYF
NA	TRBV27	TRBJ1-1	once	TGTGCCAGCAGTTTAAGTGGGGGCATGAACACTGAAGCTTTCTTT	CASSLSGGMNTEAFF
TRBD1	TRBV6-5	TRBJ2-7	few	TGTGCCAGCAGCCCTTCCGGACAGGGGGGCGAGCAGTACTTC	CASSPSGQGGEQYF
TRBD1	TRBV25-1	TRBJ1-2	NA	TGTGCCAGCAGTGAGGGACAGATCTATGGCTACACCTTC	CASSEGQIYGYTF
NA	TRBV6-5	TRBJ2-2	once	TGTGCCAGCAATCCCGGGGGAGCAGGCACCGGGGAGCTGTTTTTT	CASNPGGAGTGELFF
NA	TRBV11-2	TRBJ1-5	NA	TGTGCCAGCAGCTTAAACCCCTATTGGCCCCAGCATTTT	CASSLNPYWPQHF
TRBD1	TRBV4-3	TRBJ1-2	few	TGCGCCAGCAGCCAAGTTGACAGGGCGAGAGGCTACACCTTC	CASSQVDRARGYTF
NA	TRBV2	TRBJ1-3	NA	TGTGCCAGCAGTGGGACACTTGGAAACACCATATATTTT	CASSGTLGNTIYF
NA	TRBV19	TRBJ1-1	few	TGTGCCAGTAACCTAGGGGAGGGGACTGAAGCTTTCTTT	CASNLGEGTEAFF
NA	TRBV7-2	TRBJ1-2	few	TGTGCCAGCAGCCCCGACGGCGGATATGGCTACACCTTC	CASSPDGGYGYTF